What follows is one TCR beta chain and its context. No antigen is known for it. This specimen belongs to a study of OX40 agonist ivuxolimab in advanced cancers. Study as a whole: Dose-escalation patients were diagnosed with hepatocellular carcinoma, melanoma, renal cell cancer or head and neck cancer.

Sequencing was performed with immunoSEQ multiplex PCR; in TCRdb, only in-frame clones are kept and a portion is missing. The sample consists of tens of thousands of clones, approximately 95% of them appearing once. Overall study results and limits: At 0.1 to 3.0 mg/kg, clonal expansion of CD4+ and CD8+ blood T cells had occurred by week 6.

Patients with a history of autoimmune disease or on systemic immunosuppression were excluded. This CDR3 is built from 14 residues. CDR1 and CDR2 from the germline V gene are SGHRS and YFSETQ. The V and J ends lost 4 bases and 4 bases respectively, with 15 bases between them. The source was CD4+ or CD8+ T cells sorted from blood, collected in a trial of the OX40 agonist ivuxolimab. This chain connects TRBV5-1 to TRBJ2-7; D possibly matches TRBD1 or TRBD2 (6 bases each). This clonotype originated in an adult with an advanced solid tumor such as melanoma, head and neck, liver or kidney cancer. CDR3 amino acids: CASSLPGAGYEQYF. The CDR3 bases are TGCGCCAGCAGCCTTCCGGGGGCCGGTTACGAGCAGTACTTC.